Below, 4 T cell receptor beta chains from the same sample are listed, as sequenced in a study of technical replicates of blood from a few donors. TCRdb's copy holds only in-frame clones and misses some; the assay was immunoSEQ multiplex PCR. The data show approximately 75,000 clones, with 95% to 98% seen just once and around 0.31% held by the top ten. Sequencing was carried out using T cells isolated from PBMCs. The receptors derive from a human donor in good health.

CDR3 in amino acids: CASSTGTTSNQPQHF. CDR3 coding DNA: TGTGCCAGCAGCACCGGGACAACAAGCAATCAGCCCCAGCATTTT. The chain combines TRBV7-9 with TRBJ1-5, with D possibly matching TRBD1 (6 bases). V lost 5 bases, J lost 1 base, and 12 bases lay in between. Germline values: CDR1 SEHNR, CDR2 FQNEAQ (reference sequence). CDR3 size: 15 residues.

The chain joins TRBV7-9 to TRBJ1-2; D gene unclear. The CDR3 totals 10 residues. Trimming pared 5 bases from V and 8 bases from J, leaving 6 bases between. CDR1 SEHNR and CDR2 FQNEAQ come from the germline V gene (reference sequence). The CDR3 loop reads CASSTTGYTF. DNA for the CDR3: TGTGCCAGCAGCACGACAGGCTACACCTTC.

The chain is built from TRBV30 and TRBJ2-2; 9 nucleotides match TRBD1. The junction had 3 bases not matched to a gene; V was cut back by 3 bases and J by 7 bases. This CDR3 has 13 residues. CDR1 and CDR2 from the germline V gene are GTSNPN and SVGIG (reference sequence). CDR3 DNA sequence: TGTGCCTGGAGACAGGGGGCCAGCGGGGAGCTGTTTTTT. Protein sequence: CAWRQGASGELFF.

The chain has TRBV27 and TRBJ1-1; 8 nucleotides agree with TRBD1. V gave up 6 bases and J gave up 3 bases; unmatched junction bases: 3. CDR1 is MNHEY and CDR2 is SMNVEV in the germline V gene (reference sequence). The CDR3 is 13 amino acids. CDR3 loop: CASRDRVHTEAFF. CDR3 bases: TGTGCCAGCAGGGACAGGGTGCACACTGAAGCTTTCTTT.